These 31 T cell receptor beta chains came from one sample sequenced in a study of T cell responses to AZD1222 COVID-19 vaccine. Clones were read by immunoSEQ multiplex PCR, and TCRdb kept only the in-frame ones, dropping some. The table includes roughly 160,000 clones, 92% detected once. This specimen was peripheral blood, taken on day 0 of AZD1222 vaccination. The receptors here all came from an adult in good health.

This chain links TRBV11-2 with TRBJ1-1; possible D gene TRBD1, 5 bases. V was clipped by 1 base and J by 4 bases, with 16 bases between them. Germline V gene lookup returns CDR1 SGHAT and CDR2 FQNNGV. This CDR3 spans 16 amino acids. In DNA form, the CDR3 reads TGTGCCAGCAGCTTAGCGGTGGGGCACAGAATCACTGAAGCTTTCTTT. It codes for CASSLAVGHRITEAFF. Full variable domain (missing parts from reference TRBV11-2 and TRBJ1-1): EAGVAQSPRYKIIEKRQSVAFWCNPISGHATLYWYQQILGQGPKLLIQFQNNGVVDDSQLPKDRFSAERLKGVDSTLKIQPAKLEDSAVYLCASSLAVGHRITEAFFGQGTRLTVV.

The chain has TRBV6-5 and TRBJ1-2; TRBD1 is a possible D gene (6 bases). The CDR3 is 16 residues long. V dropped 0 bases and J dropped 0 bases, with 11 bases sitting between them. Germline V lookup: CDR1 MNHEY, CDR2 SVGAGI. The CDR3 nucleotides are TGTGCCAGCAGTTACTCGAAGGGGGTCCCTAACTATGGCTACACCTTC. Translation gives CASSYSKGVPNYGYTF.

This chain connects TRBV3-1 (or the pseudogene TRBV3-2) to TRBJ2-1, with 7 bases fitting TRBD2. The CDR3 spans 15 residues. With 4 bases clipped from V and 2 bases from J, the junction kept 5 bases outside the gene matches. Germline CDR1 and CDR2: LGHDT and YNNKEL (reference sequence). The CDR3 nucleotides are TGTGCCAGCAGCCCTCGGGGGGAAGCCTACAATGAGCAGTTCTTC. Amino acids: CASSPRGEAYNEQFF.

This chain uses TRBV28 with TRBJ2-7, with 12 bases lining up with TRBD2. The V segment lost 4 bases and the J segment 0 bases; nucleotides outside the gene matches: 10. Germline lookup yields CDR1 MDHEN and CDR2 SYDVKM. CDR3 length: 18 amino acids. In nucleotides, the CDR3 is TGTGCCAGCAGTTCGCTTATCAGGACTAGCGGGATCTCCTACGAGCAGTACTTC. Amino acids: CASSSLIRTSGISYEQYF.

V is TRBV20-1 and J is TRBJ1-1, with D perhaps matching TRBD1 (6 bases). V lost 4 bases to trimming and J lost 9 bases, with 12 bases between them. This CDR3 has 11 amino acids. The germline gives CDR1 DFQATT, CDR2 SNEGSKA (reference sequence). In DNA form, the CDR3 reads TGCAGTGCTACCAGGGGCCGACAAGCTTTCTTT. Amino acid sequence: CSATRGRQAFF.

This chain joins TRBV5-6 and TRBJ1-1; no firm D call. Trimming pared 1 base from V and 1 base from J, leaving 5 bases between. Germline V gives CDR1 SGHDT, CDR2 YYEEEE. The CDR3 loop spans 13 amino acids. For the CDR3, the DNA is TGTGCCAGCAGCTTGCTACAGAACACTGAAGCTTTCTTT. It codes for CASSLLQNTEAFF. Together with reference TRBV5-6 and TRBJ1-1, the CDR3 gives the full variable domain: DAGVTQSPTHLIKTRGQQVTLRCSPKSGHDTVSWYQQALGQGPQFIFQYYEEEERQRGNFPDRFSGHQFPNYSSELNVNALLLGDSALYLCASSLLQNTEAFFGQGTRLTVV.

This chain uses TRBV19 with TRBJ2-5; TRBD1 or TRBD2 may be the D gene (6 bases each). Per the germline V gene, CDR1 is LNHDA and CDR2 is SQIVND (reference sequence). V was pared by 6 bases and J by 5 bases, with 22 bases between. CDR3 length: 16 residues. CDR3 loop: CASRDSGGRSFETQYF. CDR3 coding DNA: TGTGCCAGTAGAGATTCCGGGGGCAGGTCGTTCGAGACCCAGTACTTC.

The chain recombines TRBV5-4 with TRBJ2-7; TRBD2 matches at 9 bases. CDR1 is SGHNT and CDR2 is YYREEE in the germline V gene (reference sequence). The V segment lost 2 bases and the J segment 0 bases; nucleotides outside the gene matches: 0. The CDR3 has 14 residues. The CDR3 here is CASSLLAGSYEQYF. In nucleotides, the CDR3 is TGTGCCAGCAGCTTACTAGCGGGCTCCTACGAGCAGTACTTC.

V gene TRBV24-1 combines with J gene TRBJ2-1; TRBD2 matches 8 bases. Per the germline V gene, CDR1 is KGHDR and CDR2 is SFDVKD. This CDR3 spans 17 amino acids. Germline trimming cut 3 bases from V and 8 bases from J; bases unmatched to any gene: 14. DNA for the CDR3: TGTGCCACCAGTGATCCCCCCGGGCGGGGGGAGAAAGATGAGCAGTTCTTC. It translates to CATSDPPGRGEKDEQFF.

The genes are TRBV10-2 and TRBJ1-1, with TRBD1 matching over 8 bases. The junction had 10 bases not matched to a gene; V was cut back by 8 bases and J by 8 bases. Germline-derived CDR1 and CDR2 are WSHSY and SAAADI. This CDR3 is built from 13 residues. CDR3 sequence reads: CASARAGGPEAFF. The CDR3 DNA follows: TGCGCCAGCGCAAGAGCAGGGGGCCCCGAAGCTTTCTTT.

The genes are TRBV2 and TRBJ1-4, with D possibly matching TRBD1 (5 bases). The ends were cut back, 5 bases at V and 13 bases at J, with 11 bases in the middle. CDR1 is SNHLY, CDR2 FYNNEI, per germline. The CDR3 consists of 11 residues. CDR3 nucleotides: TGTGCCAGCAGTTTGGAGGGGCGACTGTTTTTT. The encoded protein is CASSLEGRLFF.

The rearrangement joins TRBV27 to TRBJ2-6; 7 bases match TRBD1. Per germline, CDR1 MNHEY and CDR2 SMNVEV (reference sequence). This CDR3 has 18 amino acids. The J segment lost 4 bases and the V segment lost 3 bases, leaving 12 bases of the junction unmatched. Written as DNA, the CDR3 is TGTGCCAGCAGTTTCCTGACAGGGCGCCGATCCGGGGCCAACGTCCTGACTTTC. Amino acids: CASSFLTGRRSGANVLTF.

This clone was detected a few times. The gene calls are TRBV19 and TRBJ2-3; TRBD2 might be the D (7 bases). Trimming removed 3 bases from V and 4 bases from J, with 14 bases in between. CDR3 length: 15 residues. Germline loops: CDR1 LNHDA, CDR2 SQIVND (reference sequence). CDR3 bases: TGTGCCAGTAGTATGACAGGCGGGGGTGCAGATACGCAGTATTTT. It specifies CASSMTGGGADTQYF.

This chain links TRBV12-3 or TRBV12-4 with TRBJ1-5; D is undetermined. There are 13 residues in the CDR3. The germline V and J ends were trimmed by 6 bases and 0 bases, with 6 bases remaining between them. The CDR3 sequence is CASSARSNQPQHF. CDR3 in DNA: TGTGCCAGCAGCGCCCGTAGCAATCAGCCCCAGCATTTT.

V is TRBV2 and J is TRBJ2-3, with 7 positions matching TRBD1. The CDR3 contains 13 residues. Germline V CDR1 and CDR2: SNHLY, FYNNEI. The junction had 6 bases not matched to a gene; V was cut back by 10 bases and J by 2 bases. CDR3 sequence: CATTGLFTDTQYF. The CDR3 DNA is TGTGCCACGACAGGGCTCTTCACAGATACGCAGTATTTT.

V gene TRBV4-3 combines with J gene TRBJ1-5; D gene unclear. Germline V gene sequence: CDR1 LGHNA, CDR2 YSLEER. This CDR3 has 13 residues. Trimming removed 0 bases from V and 5 bases from J, with 5 bases in between. CDR3 sequence reads: CASSQDVDQPQHF. The CDR3 DNA follows: TGCGCCAGCAGCCAAGACGTGGATCAGCCCCAGCATTTT.

V gene TRBV5-1 combines with J gene TRBJ2-3; 10 bases agree with TRBD1. With 3 bases clipped from V and 4 bases from J, the junction kept 8 bases outside the gene matches. This CDR3 has 16 residues. CDR1 and CDR2 from the germline V gene are SGHRS and YFSETQ. The CDR3 sequence is CASSSRGTGVPDTQYF. The CDR3 coding sequence is TGCGCCAGCAGCTCCAGAGGGACAGGGGTCCCAGATACGCAGTATTTT. The entire variable domain, with the rest obtained from reference TRBV5-1 and TRBJ2-3, is as follows: KAGVTQTPRYLIKTRGQQVTLSCSPISGHRSVSWYQQTPGQGLQFLFEYFSETQRNKGNFPGRFSGRQFSNSRSEMNVSTLELGDSALYLCASSSRGTGVPDTQYFGPGTRLTVL.

The chain recombines TRBV5-1 with TRBJ1-3, with 10 positions matching TRBD1. Germline assignment: CDR1 SGHRS and CDR2 YFSETQ. This CDR3 contains 16 residues. V trimming: 4 bases; J trimming: 1 base; junction bases outside the gene matches: 5. Here the CDR3 DNA reads TGCGCCAGCAGCCCCGGGACAGGGGCATCTGGAAACACCATATATTTT. This encodes CASSPGTGASGNTIYF. Filled out from reference TRBV5-1 and TRBJ1-3, the complete variable domain reads KAGVTQTPRYLIKTRGQQVTLSCSPISGHRSVSWYQQTPGQGLQFLFEYFSETQRNKGNFPGRFSGRQFSNSRSEMNVSTLELGDSALYLCASSPGTGASGNTIYFGEGSWLTVV.

This chain connects TRBV5-1 to TRBJ1-1, with D uncertain. The germline V gene encodes CDR1 SGHRS and CDR2 YFSETQ. V lost 7 bases, J lost 1 base, and 11 bases lay in between. This CDR3 is built from 13 residues. The CDR3 coding sequence is TGCGCCAGCTCCCATACACAGAACACTGAAGCTTTCTTT. It yields the protein CASSHTQNTEAFF. Filled out from reference TRBV5-1 and TRBJ1-1, the complete variable domain reads KAGVTQTPRYLIKTRGQQVTLSCSPISGHRSVSWYQQTPGQGLQFLFEYFSETQRNKGNFPGRFSGRQFSNSRSEMNVSTLELGDSALYLCASSHTQNTEAFFGQGTRLTVV.

This chain links TRBV5-1 with TRBJ2-3, with 10 nucleotides matching TRBD2. With V trimmed by 3 bases and J by 5 bases, 6 bases remained unmatched. The germline CDR1 and CDR2 sequences are SGHRS and YFSETQ. CDR3 length equals 15 residues. The CDR3 region is CASSSSSGGGDTQYF. In nucleotides, the CDR3 is TGCGCCAGCAGCTCGTCTAGCGGGGGTGGAGATACGCAGTATTTT.

This chain uses TRBV6-6 with TRBJ1-5; 7 nucleotides align to TRBD1. This CDR3 has 17 amino acids. V gave up 5 bases and J gave up 0 bases; unmatched junction bases: 10. Germline V gene lookup returns CDR1 MNHNY and CDR2 SVGAGI (reference sequence). CDR3 bases: TGTGCCAGCAGTCTCTACAGGGGTGTTTTTAGCAATCAGCCCCAGCATTTT. Its translation: CASSLYRGVFSNQPQHF.

The chain uses TRBV5-1 and TRBJ2-7; D perhaps matches TRBD2 (6 bases). The germline V and J ends were trimmed by 5 bases and 0 bases, with 18 bases remaining between them. The germline gives CDR1 SGHRS, CDR2 YFSETQ. CDR3 length equals 16 residues. CDR3 in DNA: TGCGCCAGCAGTTTTACCGGGACTGGGAGCTCCTACGAGCAGTACTTC. Encoded protein: CASSFTGTGSSYEQYF.

The rearrangement uses TRBV5-4 and TRBJ2-2; D unclear. Germline V lookup: CDR1 SGHNT, CDR2 YYREEE (reference sequence). Trimming cost V 0 bases and J 0 bases, with 3 bases left between them. The CDR3 is 14 amino acids. CDR3 sequence reads: CASSLGSNTGELFF. The CDR3 bases are TGTGCCAGCAGCTTGGGGTCGAACACCGGGGAGCTGTTTTTT.

This chain joins TRBV29-1 and TRBJ1-1; a possible D gene is TRBD1 (5 bases). Germline V gene data show CDR1 as SQVTM and CDR2 as ANQGSEA. The CDR3 runs to 13 residues. Trimming left V 6 bases short and J 5 bases short, with 16 bases between. The CDR3, as DNA: TGCAGCGTGGGGGACGGTCCAGGGACTGAAGCTTTCTTT. It yields the protein CSVGDGPGTEAFF. Variable domain in full (rest from reference TRBV29-1 and TRBJ1-1): SAVISQKPSRDICQRGTSLTIQCQVDSQVTMMFWYRQQPGQSLTLIATANQGSEATYESGFVIDKFPISRPNLTFSTLTVSNMSPEDSSIYLCSVGDGPGTEAFFGQGTRLTVV.

In its sample, this clone was seen a few times. The genes are TRBV6-1 and TRBJ2-7, with D tentatively TRBD2 (7 bases). With 3 bases removed from V and 2 bases from J, the gap between germline ends came to 20 bases. CDR1 and CDR2 from the germline V gene are MNHNS and SASEGT. The CDR3 consists of 17 residues. The CDR3 loop reads CASSDRTLGAGAYEQYF. DNA of the CDR3: TGTGCCAGCAGTGATCGTACCTTGGGGGCGGGAGCCTACGAGCAGTACTTC.

The V and J genes are TRBV24-1 and TRBJ2-3; D possibly corresponds to TRBD2 (6 bases). Per the germline V gene, CDR1 is KGHDR and CDR2 is SFDVKD. The CDR3 consists of 14 residues. Trimming stripped 9 bases from V and 7 bases from J, with 19 bases between. The CDR3 DNA reads TGTGCCACCGCAAGCAAACTAGCCGAGCATACGCAGTATTTT. Protein: CATASKLAEHTQYF.

This clone occurred once. The chain is built from TRBV2 and TRBJ1-5; D gene unclear. V gave up 3 bases and J gave up 2 bases, with 14 bases separating them. Germline V gives CDR1 SNHLY, CDR2 FYNNEI. The CDR3 is 16 residues long. The CDR3 DNA is TGTGCCAGCAGTGATCAGACCTTGACGGGCAATCAGCCCCAGCATTTT. Residues: CASSDQTLTGNQPQHF.

The chain is built from TRBV3-1 (or the pseudogene TRBV3-2) and TRBJ1-1; 7 positions match TRBD1. Germline CDR1 and CDR2: LGHDT and YNNKEL (reference sequence). Losses at the gene ends were 7 bases for V and 6 bases for J; bases not matched to a gene: 14. The CDR3 is made up of 15 amino acids. The CDR3 reads CASKGTSQGLAEAFF. The CDR3 nucleotides are TGTGCCAGCAAGGGGACGTCACAGGGGTTGGCTGAAGCTTTCTTT.

This CDR3 reads CSVLTSGRGDTQYF. The CDR3 DNA follows: TGCAGCGTCCTTACTAGCGGGAGAGGTGATACGCAGTATTTT. The V gene is TRBV29-1, the J gene TRBJ2-3, with TRBD2 identical over 11 bases. Germline CDR1 SQVTM, CDR2 ANQGSEA. The CDR3 covers 14 residues. V was pared by 6 bases and J by 6 bases, with 8 bases of the junction left unmatched.

The rearrangement joins TRBV19 to TRBJ2-5, with TRBD2 identical over 9 bases. V shed 1 base and J 5 bases; nucleotides not matched to a gene: 11. The CDR3 sequence is 17 residues long. The germline V gene has CDR1 LNHDA and CDR2 SQIVND (reference sequence). The CDR3 reads CASSIVGLAGTGETQYF. CDR3 sequence (DNA): TGTGCCAGTAGTATAGTGGGCCTAGCGGGGACGGGGGAGACCCAGTACTTC.

V is TRBV7-6 and J is TRBJ2-7; 11 nucleotides line up with TRBD2. The germline V gene encodes CDR1 SGHVS and CDR2 FNYEAQ. The CDR3 is 16 amino acids. The ends lost 5 bases at V and 3 bases at J; junction bases unmatched: 9. The chain's CDR3 is CASSPQTSGSNYEQYF. CDR3 DNA sequence: TGTGCCAGCAGCCCCCAAACTAGCGGGAGTAACTACGAGCAGTACTTC.